This entry lists 21 T cell receptor beta chains sequenced from one sample in a study of blood T cells in healthy people across ages. Next came a second PCR, run for about 7 to 11 cycles, which used a sample-barcoded 5' primer along with a J-beta primer mix. In TCRdb, the 5' RACE reads were re-called with MiXCR into one record per CDR3 protein. The data contain roughly 650,000 distinct CDR3 sequences, 32% of them singletons. Sequencing was performed on blood. The receptors originated from a woman older than 75 in good health.

Note on this clonotype: This may be a read error: a much more frequent sequence differs by one nucleotide. V usage is TRBV12-3 or TRBV12-4 and J usage is TRBJ2-3, with D maybe TRBD1 (6 bases). The CDR3 length is 15 residues. The CDR3 DNA sequence: TGTGCCGGCAGTTTCCCCGGACAGAGCACAGATACGCAGTATTTT. This encodes CAGSFPGQSTDTQYF.

A remark on this clonotype: This clone may be a read error of a much larger clone one base away. The rearrangement uses TRBV30 and TRBJ2-5, with D possibly TRBD2 on 6 matching bases. Germline loops: CDR1 GTSNPN, CDR2 SVGIG (reference sequence). There are 13 residues in the CDR3. The CDR3 DNA reads TGTGCCTCGGATGCGGGACTTCAAGGGACCCAGTACTTC. Residues: CASDAGLQGTQYF. The variable domain in full, completed from reference TRBV30 and TRBJ2-5, reads SQTIHQWPATLVQPVGSPLSLECTVEGTSNPNLYWYRQAAGRGLQLLFYSVGIGQISSEVPQNLSASRPQDRQFILSSKKLLLSDSGFYLCASDAGLQGTQYFGPGTRLLVL.

V and J are TRBV9 and TRBJ2-2; 8 bases match TRBD2. Looked up from germline, CDR1 is SGDLS and CDR2 is YYNGEE. The CDR3 runs to 14 residues. Trimming at V came to 4 bases and at J to 7 bases, leaving 6 bases not matched to a gene. The CDR3 DNA is TGTGCCAGCAGCCCACGACTAGCGAGCGGGGAGCTGTTTTTT. Translated, it gives CASSPRLASGELFF.

The gene calls are TRBV21-1 and TRBJ1-1. TRBV21-1 is labeled a pseudogene. This CDR3 spans 11 amino acids. CDR3 sequence (DNA): TGTGTCAGCCCCCTGAACACTGAAGCTTTCTTT. Encoded protein: CVSPLNTEAFF.

The CDR3 protein is CSALGLAGGPKGLGEQFF. The CDR3 DNA sequence: TGCAGTGCTCTTGGACTAGCGGGAGGGCCTAAAGGTCTGGGTGAGCAGTTCTTC. This rearrangement joins TRBV20-1 to TRBJ2-1; 15 bases map to TRBD2. The CDR3 contains 18 residues. With V trimmed by 5 bases and J by 9 bases, 17 bases remained unmatched. Germline values: CDR1 DFQATT, CDR2 SNEGSKA (reference sequence).

In its sample, this clonotype was seen many times. The chain couples TRBV7-2 to TRBJ2-3, with a possible D match to TRBD2 (5 bases). CDR3 length: 15 amino acids. V lost 5 bases and J 3 bases, leaving 15 bases between the germline ends. The germline gives CDR1 SGHTA, CDR2 FQGNSA. The CDR3 protein is CASSLPSGRTDTQYF. The CDR3 coding sequence is TGTGCCAGCAGCCTCCCAAGCGGAAGGACAGATACGCAGTATTTT.

A word on this clonotype: Compared with germline, one end of the junction differs, possibly owing to a read error. The V gene is TRBV10-3, the J gene TRBJ1-6, with D perhaps TRBD1 (6 bases). This CDR3 has 15 amino acids. Germline CDR1 and CDR2: ENHRY and SYGVKD. CDR3 DNA: TGTGCCATCAGAGGGAGACAGGAAGATAATTCACCCCCCCACTTT. Protein sequence: CAIRGRQEDNSPPHF.

This clonotype was counted at least ten times. The chain links TRBV7-2 to TRBJ2-2; tentative D call: TRBD1 (8 bases). Germline CDR1 is SGHTA and CDR2 is FQGNSA. The CDR3 extends over 15 amino acids. V was shortened by 5 bases and J by 12 bases, with 22 bases between the two germline ends. The CDR3 DNA reads TGTGCCAGCAGCCCAAATACAGGGGGGGCGAGGAAGCTGTTTTTT. It yields the protein CASSPNTGGARKLFF.

Details on this clonotype: The conserved closing phenylalanine or tryptophan is absent in this CDR3, likely reflecting a read error. This sequence joins TRBV2 and TRBJ2-5; D gene unclear. CDR3 size: 11 residues. Germline loops: CDR1 SNHLY, CDR2 FYNNEI. V was cut by 6 bases and J by 5 bases, with 7 bases left in between. Here the CDR3 DNA reads TGTGCCAGCAGGGAATGGGAGACCCAGTACTGC. Protein: CASREWETQYC.

This clonotype was seen many times. The chain carries TRBV10-2 and TRBJ2-5, with 11 bases fitting TRBD1. V was clipped by 5 bases and J by 4 bases; unmatched bases: 6. Germline CDR1 and CDR2: WSHSY and SAAADI. CDR3 length: 15 amino acids. Here the CDR3 reads CASSPGTGGSETQYF. DNA for the CDR3: TGCGCCAGCAGTCCTGGGACAGGGGGTTCAGAGACCCAGTACTTC.

There are many counts of this clonotype. DNA for the CDR3: TGTGCCAGCAGCGGTAGTCGTACCGGGACAGGGGGGATTCCTGGCTATGGCTACACCTTC. Its protein is CASSGSRTGTGGIPGYGYTF. The chain links TRBV9 to TRBJ1-2; 11 positions agree with TRBD1. J was trimmed by 4 bases and V by 3 bases; bases with no gene match: 20. The germline gives CDR1 SGDLS, CDR2 YYNGEE. The CDR3 runs to 20 residues.

The chain uses TRBV5-4 and TRBJ2-1; 9 bases align to TRBD2. This CDR3 spans 16 amino acids. J lost 1 base, V lost 4 bases, and 6 bases had no gene match. Germline CDR1 reads SGHNT; CDR2 reads YYREEE (reference sequence). The CDR3 DNA is TGTGCCAGCAGCCTGGGGACTAGCCCTTCCTACAATGAGCAGTTCTTC. It specifies CASSLGTSPSYNEQFF.

This clonotype was recorded many times. V and J are TRBV30 and TRBJ2-7; TRBD1 matches 9 bases. This CDR3 region has 13 residues. J lost 6 bases, V lost 0 bases, and 3 bases had no gene match. CDR1 and CDR2 from the germline V gene are GTSNPN and SVGIG (reference sequence). The CDR3 nucleotides are TGTGCCTGGAGTGTAGGGACAGGGACCGAGCAGTACTTC. Residues: CAWSVGTGTEQYF.

There are many counts of this clonotype. The chain uses TRBV5-1 and TRBJ1-4, with D unresolved. Per germline, CDR1 SGHRS and CDR2 YFSETQ. The CDR3 runs 14 residues. V lost 5 bases to trimming and J lost 4 bases, with 12 bases between them. The CDR3 sequence: CASRPTSVNEKLFF. CDR3 DNA sequence: TGCGCCAGCAGGCCAACCTCCGTTAATGAAAAACTGTTTTTT.

The rearrangement joins TRBV20-1 to TRBJ1-2; D is undetermined. This CDR3 comprises 13 residues. The germline gives CDR1 DFQATT, CDR2 SNEGSKA (reference sequence). Trimming shortened V by 2 bases and J by 5 bases, and 12 bases separated the two germline ends. Here the CDR3 DNA reads TGCAGTGCTAGATCGACGGGAGTTTATGGCTACACCTTC. This encodes CSARSTGVYGYTF.

The table lists this clonotype with many counts. The chain uses TRBV20-1 and TRBJ2-5; the D call may be TRBD1 or TRBD2 (5 bases each). The CDR3 has 11 amino acids. Trimming took off 7 bases at V and 4 bases at J, with 10 bases between the two ends. Germline V CDR1 and CDR2: DFQATT, SNEGSKA (reference sequence). The CDR3 DNA reads TGCAGTGTTGGGACCGTAGAGACCCAGTACTTC. This sequence encodes CSVGTVETQYF.

This clonotype was found many times. V usage is TRBV29-1 and J usage is TRBJ1-4, with TRBD1 matching 9 bases. The ends lost 7 bases at V and 7 bases at J; junction bases unmatched: 7. The germline gives CDR1 SQVTM, CDR2 ANQGSEA. This CDR3 spans 13 amino acids. This CDR3 reads CSAKTGGPEKLFF. The CDR3 bases are TGCAGCGCTAAGACAGGGGGTCCTGAAAAACTGTTTTTT.

The J gene is TRBJ2-5, the V gene TRBV7-3, with D perhaps TRBD2 (6 bases). The germline CDR1 and CDR2 sequences are SGHTA and FQGTGA. The V and J ends lost 2 bases and 9 bases respectively, with 16 bases between them. This CDR3 region has 14 residues. Here the CDR3 DNA reads TGTGCCAGCAGCTTAGGTTCAAATTCGGGGGCCCAGTACTTC. It is translated as CASSLGSNSGAQYF.

This clonotype has just a few counts. The chain links TRBV5-1 to TRBJ1-5; possible D gene TRBD1, 5 bases. Germline-derived CDR1 and CDR2 are SGHRS and YFSETQ. Trimming cost V 5 bases and J 6 bases, with 12 bases left between them. This CDR3 has 13 residues. DNA for the CDR3: TGCGCCAGCAGTAGGGAGGGGACTCAGCCCCAGCATTTT. Translation: CASSREGTQPQHF.

This chain links TRBV20-1 with TRBJ2-7; 8 nucleotides match TRBD2. CDR1 DFQATT and CDR2 SNEGSKA come from the germline V gene (reference sequence). CDR3 length: 15 residues. V shed 3 bases, J shed 3 bases, and the junction held 10 bases outside the gene matches. DNA of the CDR3: TGCAGTGCTAGCGGGGCCAGCGGGGGCGGCTACGAGCAGTACTTC. Translation: CSASGASGGGYEQYF.

This clonotype was counted ten times or more. V is TRBV5-1 and J is TRBJ2-2; D remains ambiguous. In germline, CDR1 is SGHRS, CDR2 YFSETQ. The CDR3 consists of 13 residues. Trimming took off 3 bases at V and 2 bases at J, with 5 bases between the two ends. CDR3 bases: TGCGCCAGCAGCTGGGATAACACCGGGGAGCTGTTTTTT. This encodes CASSWDNTGELFF. The entire variable domain, with the rest obtained from reference TRBV5-1 and TRBJ2-2, is as follows: KAGVTQTPRYLIKTRGQQVTLSCSPISGHRSVSWYQQTPGQGLQFLFEYFSETQRNKGNFPGRFSGRQFSNSRSEMNVSTLELGDSALYLCASSWDNTGELFFGEGSRLTVL.